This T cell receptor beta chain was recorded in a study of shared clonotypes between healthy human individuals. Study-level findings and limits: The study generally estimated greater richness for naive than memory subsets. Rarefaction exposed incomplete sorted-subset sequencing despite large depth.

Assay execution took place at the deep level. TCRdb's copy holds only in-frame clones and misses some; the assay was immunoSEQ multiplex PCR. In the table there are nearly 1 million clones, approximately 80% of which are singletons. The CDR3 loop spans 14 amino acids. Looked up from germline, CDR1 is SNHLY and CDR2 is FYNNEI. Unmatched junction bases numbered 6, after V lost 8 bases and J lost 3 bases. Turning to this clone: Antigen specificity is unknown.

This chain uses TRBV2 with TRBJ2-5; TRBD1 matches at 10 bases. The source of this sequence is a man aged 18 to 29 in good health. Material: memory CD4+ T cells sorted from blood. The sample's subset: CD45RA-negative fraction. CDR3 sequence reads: CASFRDRGEETQYF. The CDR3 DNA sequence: TGTGCCAGCTTCCGGGACAGGGGTGAAGAGACCCAGTACTTC. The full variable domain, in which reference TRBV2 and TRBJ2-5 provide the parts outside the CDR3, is EPEVTQTPSHQVTQMGQEVILRCVPISNHLYFYWYRQILGQKVEFLVSFYNNEISEKSEIFDDQFSVERPDGSNFTLKIRSTKLEDSAMYFCASFRDRGEETQYFGPGTRLLVL.